This passage covers 15 T cell receptor beta chains from one sample sequenced in a study of T cell responses to AZD1222 COVID-19 vaccine. The table came from immunoSEQ multiplex PCR; TCRdb's copy has only in-frame clones and leaves some out. This sample carries about 190,000 clones, 87% of them seen once, and the ten largest clones take 2.5% to 3%. The material was peripheral blood, obtained on day 0 of MenACWY control vaccination. The origin of the receptors is an adult in good health.

In DNA form, the CDR3 reads TGTGCCAGTAGTATCGGTAACCAAGAGACCCAGTACTTC. Protein product: CASSIGNQETQYF. J is TRBJ2-5 and V is TRBV19; D is unclear. CDR1 is LNHDA, CDR2 SQIVND, per germline (reference sequence). This CDR3 region has 13 residues. Trimming removed 3 bases at V and 0 bases at J, with 5 bases between. Combining the CDR3 with reference TRBV19 and TRBJ2-5 gives the whole variable domain DGGITQSPKYLFRKEGQNVTLSCEQNLNHDAMYWYRQDPGQGLRLIYYSQIVNDFQKGDIAEGYSVSREKKESFPLTVTSAQKNPTAFYLCASSIGNQETQYFGPGTRLLVL.

V is TRBV27 and J is TRBJ2-7; possibly TRBD1 or TRBD2 for D (6 bases each). Per the germline V gene, CDR1 is MNHEY and CDR2 is SMNVEV (reference sequence). The V and J ends lost 2 bases and 7 bases respectively, with 12 bases between them. The CDR3 has 13 amino acids. CDR3 sequence: CASSLGGGREQYF. In nucleotides, the CDR3 is TGTGCCAGCAGTTTAGGAGGGGGGCGGGAGCAGTACTTC.

The chain is built from TRBV10-2 and TRBJ2-7; 8 bases agree with TRBD1. J was trimmed by 5 bases and V by 10 bases; bases with no gene match: 7. The CDR3 spans 12 residues. The germline gives CDR1 WSHSY, CDR2 SAAADI. The DNA of the CDR3 is TGCGCCACTGGACAGGGAATCCACGAGCAGTACTTC. Protein: CATGQGIHEQYF.

The genes are TRBV27 and TRBJ2-1, with 8 bases lining up with TRBD1. Germline V gene sequence: CDR1 MNHEY, CDR2 SMNVEV (reference sequence). V dropped 6 bases and J dropped 0; count of bases not matched to a gene: 13. The CDR3 has 18 residues. CDR3 sequence reads: CASRTTGGATSSYNEQFF. The CDR3 DNA follows: TGTGCCAGCAGAACCACAGGGGGTGCAACAAGCTCCTACAATGAGCAGTTCTTC.

The chain uses TRBV4-2 and TRBJ1-1, with TRBD1 as a possible D gene (5 bases). Looked up from germline, CDR1 is LGHNA and CDR2 is YNFKEQ. The CDR3 length is 17 residues. The V end was cut by 1 base, the J end by 4 bases, with 19 bases between. CDR3 sequence: CASSQVRGVGWGTEAFF. DNA of the CDR3: TGTGCCAGCAGCCAAGTAAGGGGAGTGGGGTGGGGCACTGAAGCTTTCTTT.

This chain uses TRBV7-2 with TRBJ2-7, with unresolved D. Trimming shortened V by 5 bases and J by 6 bases, and 14 bases separated the two germline ends. Germline CDR1 and CDR2: SGHTA and FQGNSA. The CDR3 contains 13 residues. The CDR3 sequence: CASSPLFASEQYF. CDR3 nucleotides: TGTGCCAGCAGCCCTCTGTTCGCCTCCGAGCAGTACTTC.

CDR3 protein: CASSPTWTGGADTQYF. The CDR3 region has the DNA TGTGCCAGCAGCCCAACCTGGACAGGGGGCGCAGATACGCAGTATTTT. The V and J genes are TRBV7-2 and TRBJ2-3, with TRBD1 matching over 11 bases. This CDR3 has 16 amino acids. V shed 5 bases and J 4 bases; nucleotides not matched to a gene: 8. Germline CDR1 SGHTA, CDR2 FQGNSA.

The chain couples TRBV3-1 (or the pseudogene TRBV3-2) to TRBJ2-1; D remains unclear. The V gene lost 0 bases and the J gene lost 8 bases, with 14 bases spanning the gap. Per germline, CDR1 LGHDT and CDR2 YNNKEL (reference sequence). This CDR3 has 15 amino acids. The CDR3: CASSQETGLEYEQFF. The CDR3 DNA follows: TGTGCCAGCAGCCAAGAGACTGGATTGGAGTATGAGCAGTTCTTC.

The chain carries TRBV24-1 and TRBJ2-1; D tentatively reads TRBD1 or TRBD2 (6 bases each). CDR3 length: 15 residues. Germline CDR1 and CDR2: KGHDR and SFDVKD. The V end lost 1 base, the J end lost 9 bases, and 15 bases lay between the germline ends. Written as DNA, the CDR3 is TGTGCCACCAGTGATTTTGGAAGGGGGGCCATTGAGCAGTTCTTC. It yields the protein CATSDFGRGAIEQFF.

The rearrangement uses TRBV7-2 and TRBJ2-3, with 11 nucleotides matching TRBD2. The CDR3 consists of 16 residues. Trimming took 1 base from V and 4 from J; bases not matched to a gene: 4. The V gene's germline CDR1 is SGHTA and CDR2 FQGNSA. The CDR3 sequence: CASSLVGSGGADTQYF. The CDR3 coding sequence is TGTGCCAGCAGCTTAGTTGGTAGCGGGGGGGCAGATACGCAGTATTTT.

This clone was seen just once. The chain employs TRBV9 and TRBJ2-5; D may be TRBD1 (6 bases). Germline V CDR1 and CDR2: SGDLS, YYNGEE. The CDR3 runs 14 residues. V gave up 4 bases and J gave up 6 bases, with 16 bases separating them. The DNA of the CDR3 is TGTGCCAGCAGCCCTTACAGGGCCGGGCAGACCCAGTACTTC. Translated: CASSPYRAGQTQYF. Supplemented by reference TRBV9 and TRBJ2-5, the full variable domain reads DSGVTQTPKHLITATGQRVTLRCSPRSGDLSVYWYQQSLDQGLQFLIQYYNGEERAKGNILERFSAQQFPDLHSELNLSSLELGDSALYFCASSPYRAGQTQYFGPGTRLLVL.

J is TRBJ2-2 and V is TRBV6-5, with D maybe TRBD1 (5 bases). CDR1 and CDR2 from the germline V gene are MNHEY and SVGAGI. The CDR3 has 15 residues. Deletions cut 6 bases from V and 4 bases from J, with 15 bases between. The CDR3 DNA reads as TGTGCCAGCAGAGACAGAGTTGGGTTCACCGGGGAGCTGTTTTTT. It is translated as CASRDRVGFTGELFF.

The chain is built from TRBV5-1 and TRBJ1-6; unclear D gene. Trimming removed 5 bases from V and 7 bases from J, with 13 bases in between. Germline-derived CDR1 and CDR2 are SGHRS and YFSETQ. This CDR3 contains 14 residues. The CDR3 loop is CASSLVSENSPLHF. CDR3 DNA sequence: TGCGCCAGCAGTCTGGTTTCAGAAAATTCACCCCTCCACTTT. Complete variable domain (other parts from reference TRBV5-1 and TRBJ1-6): KAGVTQTPRYLIKTRGQQVTLSCSPISGHRSVSWYQQTPGQGLQFLFEYFSETQRNKGNFPGRFSGRQFSNSRSEMNVSTLELGDSALYLCASSLVSENSPLHFGNGTRLTVT.

The chain employs TRBV19 and TRBJ1-3; maybe TRBD1 (5 bases). CDR1 and CDR2 (germline): LNHDA, SQIVND (reference sequence). The CDR3 covers 14 residues. The V end lost 7 bases, the J end lost 2 bases, and 12 bases lay between the germline ends. CDR3 protein: CASTQTGAGNTIYF. The CDR3 DNA reads TGTGCCAGTACCCAGACGGGGGCTGGAAACACCATATATTTT.

This clone was detected once. The chain combines TRBV27 with TRBJ2-7; D might be TRBD1 (6 bases). With 5 bases removed from V and 0 bases from J, the gap between germline ends came to 11 bases. CDR1 is MNHEY, CDR2 SMNVEV, per germline (reference sequence). The CDR3 sequence is 14 residues long. The CDR3: CASSTTGLSYEQYF. The CDR3 region has the DNA TGTGCCAGCAGTACAACAGGGCTCTCCTACGAGCAGTACTTC.